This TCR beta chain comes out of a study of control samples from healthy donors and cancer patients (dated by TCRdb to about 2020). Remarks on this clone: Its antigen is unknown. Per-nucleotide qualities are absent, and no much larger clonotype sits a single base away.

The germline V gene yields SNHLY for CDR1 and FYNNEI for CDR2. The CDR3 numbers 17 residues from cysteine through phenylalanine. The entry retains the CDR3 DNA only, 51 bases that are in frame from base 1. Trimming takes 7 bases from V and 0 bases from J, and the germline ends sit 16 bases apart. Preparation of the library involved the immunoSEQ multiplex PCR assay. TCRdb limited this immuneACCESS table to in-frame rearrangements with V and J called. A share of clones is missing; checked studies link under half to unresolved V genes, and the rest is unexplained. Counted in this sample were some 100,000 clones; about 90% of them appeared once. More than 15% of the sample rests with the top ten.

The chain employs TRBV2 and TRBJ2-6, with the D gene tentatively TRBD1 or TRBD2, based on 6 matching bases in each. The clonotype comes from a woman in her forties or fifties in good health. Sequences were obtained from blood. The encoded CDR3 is CASTGGATISGANVLTF. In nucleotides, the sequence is TGTGCCAGCACCGGGGGCGCCACCATCTCTGGGGCCAACGTCCTGACTTTC.